Listed here are 23 T cell receptor beta chains from one sample, sequenced in a study of blood T cell repertoires in COVID-19. The protocol was immunoSEQ multiplex PCR, while the TCRdb copy is restricted to in-frame clones and leaves out a portion. The table shows 150,000 to 200,000 clones, with around 78% occurring only once. Sequencing was carried out using peripheral blood. All receptors come from a woman older than 75 with active or convalescent COVID-19.

The chain combines TRBV15 with TRBJ2-1, with a possible D match to TRBD1 (6 bases). There are 19 residues in the CDR3. Germline V gene sequence: CDR1 LNHNV, CDR2 YYDKDF (reference sequence). With 0 bases removed from V and 0 bases from J, the gap between germline ends came to 18 bases. Here the CDR3 reads CATSREKTGTPSSYNEQFF. CDR3 DNA sequence: TGTGCCACCAGCAGAGAGAAGACCGGGACACCTAGCTCCTACAATGAGCAGTTCTTC.

The chain is built from TRBV5-6 and TRBJ1-2; D remains ambiguous. Trimming took 1 base from V and 3 from J, leaving 10 bases between them. CDR1 is SGHDT, CDR2 YYEEEE, per germline. This CDR3 region has 14 residues. In DNA, the CDR3 is TGTGCCAGCAGCTTGTTCTCCCAGTACTATGGCTACACCTTC. Its protein product is CASSLFSQYYGYTF.

This chain joins TRBV28 and TRBJ1-1; perhaps TRBD1 as D (5 bases). The V and J ends lost 6 bases and 4 bases respectively, with 15 bases between them. Germline CDR1 and CDR2: MDHEN and SYDVKM. This CDR3 spans 14 amino acids. DNA of the CDR3: TGTGCCAGCAGGCTCCCTCAGGGTTTCACTGAAGCTTTCTTT. Translating gives CASRLPQGFTEAFF.

This chain joins TRBV9 and TRBJ2-2; D may be TRBD1 (6 bases). Germline assignment: CDR1 SGDLS and CDR2 YYNGEE. V was trimmed by 3 bases and J by 10 bases, leaving 25 bases between them. This CDR3 is 17 amino acids long. In DNA, the CDR3 is TGTGCCAGCAGCGCGTGGTACCAGGGGTACCCCGGCGAGGAGCTGTTTTTT. This translates into CASSAWYQGYPGEELFF.

CDR3 sequence reads: CASSSGTGGIYTEAFF. CDR3 nucleotide sequence: TGTGCCAGCAGTTCCGGGACAGGGGGCATTTACACTGAAGCTTTCTTT. The chain has TRBV27 and TRBJ1-1; the match to TRBD1 covers 12 bases. V lost 4 bases, J lost 3 bases, and 6 bases stayed unmatched. The germline V gene encodes CDR1 MNHEY and CDR2 SMNVEV (reference sequence). CDR3 size: 16 residues.

The chain carries TRBV7-9 and TRBJ1-6; 7 nucleotides match TRBD1. The CDR3 runs to 16 residues. The V gene end was trimmed by 5 bases and the J gene end by 5 bases; junction bases not matched to a gene: 9. Germline V gives CDR1 SEHNR, CDR2 FQNEAQ (reference sequence). CDR3: CASSPWRGQNNSPLHF. The CDR3 bases are TGTGCCAGCAGCCCCTGGAGGGGACAGAATAATTCACCCCTCCACTTT.

The J gene is TRBJ1-2, the V gene TRBV5-1, with a weak D call TRBD1 (5 bases). The ends were cut back, 3 bases at V and 2 bases at J, with 23 bases in the middle. The CDR3 loop spans 18 amino acids. From germline, CDR1 is SGHRS and CDR2 YFSETQ. CDR3: CASSSYAGTRRPNYGYTF. As DNA, the CDR3 is TGCGCCAGCAGCTCCTATGCCGGGACTCGAAGACCCAACTATGGCTACACCTTC.

The chain carries TRBV18 and TRBJ1-2; a weak D match, TRBD1 (5 bases). The CDR3 spans 14 residues. The V end was cut by 3 bases, the J end by 0 bases, with 8 bases between. Germline CDR1 KGHSH, CDR2 LQKENI. CDR3 bases: TGTGCCAGCTCACCGGGGGGAGCTAACTATGGCTACACCTTC. Residues: CASSPGGANYGYTF.

The chain recombines TRBV15 with TRBJ1-5, with unresolved D. This CDR3 spans 15 amino acids. V was cut by 5 bases and J by 2 bases, with 13 bases left in between. Per germline, CDR1 LNHNV and CDR2 YYDKDF (reference sequence). The CDR3 bases are TGTGCCACCAGCTCCGACACGTCAGGCAATCAGCCCCAGCATTTT. This sequence encodes CATSSDTSGNQPQHF.

The V and J genes are TRBV5-1 and TRBJ1-3; possibly TRBD1 for D (5 bases). Germline V gives CDR1 SGHRS, CDR2 YFSETQ. The CDR3 spans 16 residues. Trimming removed 0 bases at V and 0 bases at J, with 10 bases between. Here the CDR3 reads CASSLVGGASGNTIYF. The CDR3, as DNA: TGCGCCAGCAGCTTGGTTGGCGGGGCCTCTGGAAACACCATATATTTT.

This sequence joins TRBV19 and TRBJ2-2; 7 bases are a match to TRBD2. The CDR3 runs to 18 residues. CDR1 is LNHDA and CDR2 is SQIVND in the germline V gene (reference sequence). V lost 0 bases and J lost 3; bases outside the gene matches: 10. CDR3 sequence reads: CASSIDPPGGGYTGELFF. CDR3 DNA: TGTGCCAGTAGTATAGACCCCCCTGGCGGGGGATACACCGGGGAGCTGTTTTTT.

The J gene is TRBJ1-1, the V gene TRBV6-6; the D gene is possibly TRBD1 (5 bases). In germline, CDR1 is MNHNY, CDR2 SVGAGI (reference sequence). V gave up 9 bases and J gave up 1 base, with 15 bases separating them. The CDR3 consists of 14 residues. CDR3 protein: CASRPPTGNTEAFF. The CDR3 DNA reads TGTGCCAGTCGTCCTCCCACAGGGAACACTGAAGCTTTCTTT.

The chain carries TRBV20-1 and TRBJ1-4, with D unclear. Trimming pared 3 bases from V and 8 bases from J, leaving 13 bases between. Germline assignment: CDR1 DFQATT and CDR2 SNEGSKA (reference sequence). The CDR3 length is 13 residues. This CDR3 reads CSASLAQEEKLFF. CDR3 nucleotides: TGCAGTGCTAGTTTGGCTCAAGAAGAAAAACTGTTTTTT.

In DNA, the CDR3 is TGTGCCAGCAGCCAGGTCTCGTCCGGGGACTATACGCAGTATTTT. Protein sequence: CASSQVSSGDYTQYF. V is TRBV3-1 (or the pseudogene TRBV3-2) and J is TRBJ2-3; a weak D match, TRBD2 (6 bases). Germline lookup yields CDR1 LGHDT and CDR2 YNNKEL (reference sequence). Trimming shortened V by 3 bases and J by 7 bases, and 17 bases separated the two germline ends. The CDR3 is 15 amino acids.

The chain links TRBV4-2 to TRBJ2-3; 8 nucleotides agree with TRBD1. Germline assignment: CDR1 LGHNA and CDR2 YNFKEQ. The CDR3 has 13 residues. Trimming removed 4 bases from V and 9 bases from J; junction bases left unmatched: 6. The chain's CDR3 is CASSPDRARTQYF. CDR3 in DNA: TGTGCCAGCAGCCCGGACAGGGCCCGGACGCAGTATTTT.

This clone was observed a handful of times. V is TRBV28 and J is TRBJ2-7; 8 bases match TRBD1. The germline V gene has CDR1 MDHEN and CDR2 SYDVKM. CDR3 length: 16 residues. The V gene end was trimmed by 2 bases and the J gene end by 0 bases; junction bases not matched to a gene: 6. The CDR3 reads CASSLSSGGDSYEQYF. The CDR3 region has the DNA TGTGCCAGCAGTTTAAGTTCAGGGGGCGACTCCTACGAGCAGTACTTC. Variable domain in full (rest from reference TRBV28 and TRBJ2-7): DVKVTQSSRYLVKRTGEKVFLECVQDMDHENMFWYRQDPGLGLRLIYFSYDVKMKEKGDIPEGYSVSREKKERFSLILESASTNQTSMYLCASSLSSGGDSYEQYFGPGTRLTVT.

This chain uses TRBV11-3 with TRBJ2-7; D may be TRBD2 (6 bases). Germline CDR1 SGHNT, CDR2 YENEEA. Trimming took off 5 bases at V and 0 bases at J, with 14 bases between the two ends. This CDR3 has 15 amino acids. The CDR3 DNA follows: TGTGCCAGCAGCCCATCCGGGGGACCCTCCTACGAGCAGTACTTC. It encodes CASSPSGGPSYEQYF.

The genes are TRBV7-2 and TRBJ2-7; no clear D. Trimming removed 5 bases at V and 2 bases at J, with 16 bases between. The CDR3 spans 15 residues. Germline V CDR1 and CDR2: SGHTA, FQGNSA. The CDR3 nucleotides are TGTGCCAGCAGCCTCCTCGTTCGCCAGGCCTACGAGCAGTACTTC. This encodes CASSLLVRQAYEQYF.

The J gene is TRBJ2-7, the V gene TRBV30; 7 nucleotides line up with TRBD1. The CDR3 has 13 amino acids. Germline CDR1 GTSNPN, CDR2 SVGIG (reference sequence). The V segment lost 2 bases and the J segment 2 bases; nucleotides outside the gene matches: 3. The CDR3 loop reads CAWSIQGAYEQYF. The CDR3 bases are TGTGCCTGGAGTATCCAGGGGGCCTACGAGCAGTACTTC.

The chain joins TRBV7-8 to TRBJ2-5; unclear D gene. Trimming removed 1 base at V and 4 bases at J, with 10 bases between. CDR1 and CDR2 from the germline V gene are SGHVS and FQNEAQ. The CDR3 runs 14 residues. The CDR3 reads CASSLDVALETQYF. The CDR3 DNA follows: TGTGCCAGCAGCTTAGATGTGGCCCTAGAGACCCAGTACTTC.

The V call is TRBV6-6, the J call TRBJ2-7; D possibly corresponds to TRBD2 (5 bases). The germline V gene has CDR1 MNHNY and CDR2 SVGAGI (reference sequence). This CDR3 comprises 15 residues. Trimming stripped 6 bases from V and 2 bases from J, with 17 bases between. For the CDR3, the DNA is TGTGCCAGCAGCGACCCCGGGGATGCCACCTACGAGCAGTACTTC. Translation gives CASSDPGDATYEQYF.

The chain uses TRBV6-5 and TRBJ1-1, with TRBD1 matching 11 bases. The V gene end was trimmed by 7 bases and the J gene end by 5 bases; junction bases not matched to a gene: 6. The germline gives CDR1 MNHEY, CDR2 SVGAGI. This CDR3 has 14 residues. CDR3 nucleotide sequence: TGTGCCAGCATCACGGACAGGGGGCCTACTGAAGCTTTCTTT. Its protein is CASITDRGPTEAFF.

The V gene is TRBV19, the J gene TRBJ1-1; D is ambiguous. The CDR3 runs 15 residues. Germline assignment: CDR1 LNHDA and CDR2 SQIVND (reference sequence). V gave up 3 bases and J gave up 6 bases, with 17 bases separating them. CDR3 nucleotides: TGTGCCAGTAGTATCACGGGAGACCCTTGGGCTGAAGCTTTCTTT. It encodes CASSITGDPWAEAFF.